This T cell receptor (beta chain) comes out of a study of OX40 agonist ivuxolimab in advanced cancers. Study-wide context: An anti-OX40 (CD134) antibody with agonistic activity, ivuxolimab, was administered to patients. Enrollees could have had prior anti-PD-1, anti-PD-L1 or anti-CTLA-4 therapy, which about 42% had received. The study's findings and limits: Expanded clones belonging to CD8+ T cells outnumbered, on average, those of CD4+. Researchers did not determine the expanded peripheral T cells' antigen specificity.

Method: immunoSEQ multiplex PCR; TCRdb's copy keeps in-frame clones and lacks some. The data hold approximately 99,000 clones, with roughly 95% observed a single time. Turning to this clone: The antigen is undetermined.

From germline, CDR1 is KGHSH and CDR2 LQKENI. Unmatched junction bases numbered 5, after V lost 6 bases and J lost 3 bases. The CDR3 is made up of 14 amino acids. Sequencing was performed on CD4+ or CD8+ T cells sorted from blood, taken in a trial of the OX40 agonist ivuxolimab. The source is an adult with an advanced solid tumor such as melanoma, head and neck, liver or kidney cancer. The chain recombines TRBV18 with TRBJ1-2; 9 bases fit TRBD1. CDR3 sequence reads: CASSSQGADYGYTF. The CDR3, as DNA: TGTGCCAGCTCCTCACAGGGGGCGGACTATGGCTACACCTTC.